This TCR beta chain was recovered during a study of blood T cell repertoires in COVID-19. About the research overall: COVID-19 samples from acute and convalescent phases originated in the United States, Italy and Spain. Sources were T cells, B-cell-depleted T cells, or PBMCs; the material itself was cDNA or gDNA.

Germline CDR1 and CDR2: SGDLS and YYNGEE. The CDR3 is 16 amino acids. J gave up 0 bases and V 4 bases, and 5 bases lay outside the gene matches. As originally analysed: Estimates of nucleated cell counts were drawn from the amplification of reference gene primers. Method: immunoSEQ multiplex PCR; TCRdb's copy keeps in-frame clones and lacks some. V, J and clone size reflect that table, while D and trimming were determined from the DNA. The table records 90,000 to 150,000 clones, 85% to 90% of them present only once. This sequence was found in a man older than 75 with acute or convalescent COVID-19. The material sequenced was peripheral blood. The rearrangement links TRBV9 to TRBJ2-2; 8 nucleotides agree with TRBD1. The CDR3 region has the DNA TGTGCCAGCAGCATCCGGGACAGGCCGAACACCGGGGAGCTGTTTTTT. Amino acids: CASSIRDRPNTGELFF.